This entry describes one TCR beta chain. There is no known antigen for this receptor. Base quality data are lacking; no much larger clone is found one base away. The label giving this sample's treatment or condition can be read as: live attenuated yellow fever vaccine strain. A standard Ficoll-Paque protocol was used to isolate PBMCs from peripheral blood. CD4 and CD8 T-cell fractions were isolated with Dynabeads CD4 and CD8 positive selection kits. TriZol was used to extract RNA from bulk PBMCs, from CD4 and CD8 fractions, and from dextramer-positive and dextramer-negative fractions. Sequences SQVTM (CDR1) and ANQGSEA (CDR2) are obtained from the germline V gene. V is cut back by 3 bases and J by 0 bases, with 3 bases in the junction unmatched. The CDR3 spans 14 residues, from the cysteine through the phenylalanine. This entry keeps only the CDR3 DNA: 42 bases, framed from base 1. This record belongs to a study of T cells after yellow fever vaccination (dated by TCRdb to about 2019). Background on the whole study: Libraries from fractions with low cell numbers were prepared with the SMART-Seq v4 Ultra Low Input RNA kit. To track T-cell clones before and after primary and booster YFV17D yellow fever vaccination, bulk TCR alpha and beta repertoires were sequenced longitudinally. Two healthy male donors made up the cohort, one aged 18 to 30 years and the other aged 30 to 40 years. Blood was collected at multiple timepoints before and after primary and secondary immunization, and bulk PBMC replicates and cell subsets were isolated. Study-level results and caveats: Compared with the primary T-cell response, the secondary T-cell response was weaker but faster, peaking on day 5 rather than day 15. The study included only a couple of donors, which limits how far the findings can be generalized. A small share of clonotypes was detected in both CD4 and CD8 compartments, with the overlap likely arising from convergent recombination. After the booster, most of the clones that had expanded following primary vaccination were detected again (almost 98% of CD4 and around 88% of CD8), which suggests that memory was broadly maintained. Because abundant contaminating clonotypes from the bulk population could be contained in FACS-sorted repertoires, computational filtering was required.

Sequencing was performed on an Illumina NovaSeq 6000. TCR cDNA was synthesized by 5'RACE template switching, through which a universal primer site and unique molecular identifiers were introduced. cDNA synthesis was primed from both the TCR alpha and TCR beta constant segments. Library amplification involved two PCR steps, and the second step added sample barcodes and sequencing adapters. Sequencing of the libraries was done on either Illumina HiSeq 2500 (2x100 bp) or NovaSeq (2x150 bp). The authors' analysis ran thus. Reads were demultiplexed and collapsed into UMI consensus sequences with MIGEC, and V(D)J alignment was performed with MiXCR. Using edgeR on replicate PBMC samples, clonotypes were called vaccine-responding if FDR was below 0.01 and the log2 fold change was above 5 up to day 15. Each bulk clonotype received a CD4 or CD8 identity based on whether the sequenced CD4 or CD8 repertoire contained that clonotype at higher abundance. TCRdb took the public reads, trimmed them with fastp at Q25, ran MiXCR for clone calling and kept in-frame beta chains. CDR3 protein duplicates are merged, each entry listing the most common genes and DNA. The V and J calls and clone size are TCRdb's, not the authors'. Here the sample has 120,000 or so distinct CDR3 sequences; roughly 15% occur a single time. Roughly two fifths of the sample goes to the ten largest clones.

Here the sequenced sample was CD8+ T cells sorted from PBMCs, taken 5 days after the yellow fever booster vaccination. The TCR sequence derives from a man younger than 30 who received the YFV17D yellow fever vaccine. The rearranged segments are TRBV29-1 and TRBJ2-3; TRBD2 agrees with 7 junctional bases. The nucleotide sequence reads TGCAGCGTTGAGGGGGGGATGAGCACAGATACGCAGTATTTT. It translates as CSVEGGMSTDTQYF.